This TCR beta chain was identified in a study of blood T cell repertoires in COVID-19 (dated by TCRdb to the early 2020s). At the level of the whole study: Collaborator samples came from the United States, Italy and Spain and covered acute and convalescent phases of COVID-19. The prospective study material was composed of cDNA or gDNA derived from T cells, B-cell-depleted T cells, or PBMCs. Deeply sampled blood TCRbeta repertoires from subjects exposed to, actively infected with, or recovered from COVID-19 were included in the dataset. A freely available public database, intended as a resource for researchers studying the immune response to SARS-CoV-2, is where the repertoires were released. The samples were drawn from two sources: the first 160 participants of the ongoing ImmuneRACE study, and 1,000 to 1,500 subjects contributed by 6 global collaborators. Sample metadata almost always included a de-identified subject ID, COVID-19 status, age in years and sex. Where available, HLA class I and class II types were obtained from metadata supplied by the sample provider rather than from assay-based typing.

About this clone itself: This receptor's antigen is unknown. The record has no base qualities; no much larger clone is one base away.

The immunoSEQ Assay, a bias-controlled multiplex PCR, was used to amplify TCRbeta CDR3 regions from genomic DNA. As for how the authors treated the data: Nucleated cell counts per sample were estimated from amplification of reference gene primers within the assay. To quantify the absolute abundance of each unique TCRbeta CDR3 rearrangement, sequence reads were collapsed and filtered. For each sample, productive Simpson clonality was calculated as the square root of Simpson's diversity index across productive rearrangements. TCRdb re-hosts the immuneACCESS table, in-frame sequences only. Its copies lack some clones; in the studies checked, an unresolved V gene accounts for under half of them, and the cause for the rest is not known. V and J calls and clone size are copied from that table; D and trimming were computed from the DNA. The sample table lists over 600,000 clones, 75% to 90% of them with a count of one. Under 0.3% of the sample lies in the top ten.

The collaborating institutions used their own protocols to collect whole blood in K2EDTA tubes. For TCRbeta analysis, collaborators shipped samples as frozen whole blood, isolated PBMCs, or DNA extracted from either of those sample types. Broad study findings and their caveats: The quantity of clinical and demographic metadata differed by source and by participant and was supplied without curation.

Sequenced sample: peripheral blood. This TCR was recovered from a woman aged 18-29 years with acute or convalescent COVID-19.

In nucleotides, the sequence is TGTGCCAGCAGCTTAAAGTTGGTTCGAGGGCTACCAGATACGCAGTATTTT. Translated, it gives CASSLKLVRGLPDTQYF. The rearrangement combines TRBV7-3 with TRBJ2-3; the D gene is perhaps TRBD2, on 5 matching bases. The germline ends are 18 bases apart after V is trimmed by 1 base and J by 4 bases. Reading from cysteine to phenylalanine, the CDR3 counts 17 amino acids. The CDR3 DNA has 51 bases and is translated from base 1. The germline V gene sets CDR1 to SGHTA and CDR2 to FQGTGA.